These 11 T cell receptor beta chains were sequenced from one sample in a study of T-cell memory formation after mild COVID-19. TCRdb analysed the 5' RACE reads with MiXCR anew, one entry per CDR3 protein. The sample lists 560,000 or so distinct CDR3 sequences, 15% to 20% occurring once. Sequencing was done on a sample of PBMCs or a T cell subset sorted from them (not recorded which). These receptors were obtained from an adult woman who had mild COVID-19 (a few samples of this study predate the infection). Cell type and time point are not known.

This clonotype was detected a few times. CDR3 DNA: TGCGCCAGCAGCTTGTCGCTGGGAGACAATGAGCAGTTCTTC. This encodes CASSLSLGDNEQFF. The rearrangement links TRBV5-1 to TRBJ2-1; possibly TRBD2 for D (5 bases). This CDR3 contains 14 residues. CDR1 is SGHRS, CDR2 YFSETQ, per germline. The V gene lost 1 base and the J gene lost 5 bases, with 10 bases spanning the gap.

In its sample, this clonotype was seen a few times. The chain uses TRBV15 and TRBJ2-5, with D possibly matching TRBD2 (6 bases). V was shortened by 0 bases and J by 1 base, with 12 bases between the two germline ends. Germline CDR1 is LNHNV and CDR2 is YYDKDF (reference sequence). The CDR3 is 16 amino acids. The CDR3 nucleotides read TGTGCCACCAGCAGAGACCTACAGGAGGGCCAAGAGACCCAGTACTTC. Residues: CATSRDLQEGQETQYF.

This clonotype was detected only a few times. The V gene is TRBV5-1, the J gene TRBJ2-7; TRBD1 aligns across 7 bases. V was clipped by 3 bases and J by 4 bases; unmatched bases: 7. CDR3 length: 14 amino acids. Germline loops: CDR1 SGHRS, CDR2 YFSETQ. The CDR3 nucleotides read TGCGCCAGCAGCTCCCGGGACAGTGTGTACGAGCAGTACTTC. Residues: CASSSRDSVYEQYF.

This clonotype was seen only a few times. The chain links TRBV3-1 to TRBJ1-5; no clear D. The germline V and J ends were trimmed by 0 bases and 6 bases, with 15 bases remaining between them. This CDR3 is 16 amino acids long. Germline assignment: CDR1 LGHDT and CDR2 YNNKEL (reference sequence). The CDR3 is CASSQDIVASGQPQHF. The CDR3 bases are TGTGCCAGCAGCCAAGATATTGTGGCATCAGGTCAGCCCCAGCATTTT.

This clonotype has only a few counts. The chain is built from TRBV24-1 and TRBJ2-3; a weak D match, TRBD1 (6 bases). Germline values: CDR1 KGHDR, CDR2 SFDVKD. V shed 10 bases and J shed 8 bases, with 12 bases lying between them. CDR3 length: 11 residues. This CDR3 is CATHRDGTQYF. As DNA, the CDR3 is TGTGCCACACACAGGGATGGTACGCAGTATTTT.

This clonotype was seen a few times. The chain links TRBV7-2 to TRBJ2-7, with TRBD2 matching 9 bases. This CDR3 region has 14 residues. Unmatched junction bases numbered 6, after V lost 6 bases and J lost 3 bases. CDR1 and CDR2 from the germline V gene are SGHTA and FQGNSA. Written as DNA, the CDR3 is TGTGCCAGCAGTTCAACTAGCGGGCACTACGAGCAGTACTTC. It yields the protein CASSSTSGHYEQYF.

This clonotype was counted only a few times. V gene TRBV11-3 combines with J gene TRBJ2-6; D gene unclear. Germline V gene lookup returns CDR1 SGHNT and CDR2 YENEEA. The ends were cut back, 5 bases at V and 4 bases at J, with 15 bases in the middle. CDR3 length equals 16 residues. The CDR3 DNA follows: TGTGCCAGCAGCCCCCGAAGGTCGGGCGGGGCCAACGTCCTGACTTTC. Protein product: CASSPRRSGGANVLTF.

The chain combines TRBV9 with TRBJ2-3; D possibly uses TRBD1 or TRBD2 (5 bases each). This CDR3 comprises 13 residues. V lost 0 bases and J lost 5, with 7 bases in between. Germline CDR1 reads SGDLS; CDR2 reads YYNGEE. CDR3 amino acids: CASSVERGDTQYF. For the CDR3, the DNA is TGTGCCAGCAGCGTAGAGAGGGGAGATACGCAGTATTTT.

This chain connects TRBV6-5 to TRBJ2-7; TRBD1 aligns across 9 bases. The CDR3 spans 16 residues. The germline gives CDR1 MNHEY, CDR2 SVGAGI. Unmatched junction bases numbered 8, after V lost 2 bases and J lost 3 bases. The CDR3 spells CASSYPTGQGSYEQYF. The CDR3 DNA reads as TGTGCCAGCAGTTACCCTACGGGACAGGGAAGCTACGAGCAGTACTTC.

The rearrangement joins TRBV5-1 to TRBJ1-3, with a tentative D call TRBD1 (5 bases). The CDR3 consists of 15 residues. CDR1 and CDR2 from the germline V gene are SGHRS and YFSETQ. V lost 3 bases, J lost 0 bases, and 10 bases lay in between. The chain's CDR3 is CASSWDGTSGNTIYF. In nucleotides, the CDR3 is TGCGCCAGCAGCTGGGACGGGACCTCTGGAAACACCATATATTTT.

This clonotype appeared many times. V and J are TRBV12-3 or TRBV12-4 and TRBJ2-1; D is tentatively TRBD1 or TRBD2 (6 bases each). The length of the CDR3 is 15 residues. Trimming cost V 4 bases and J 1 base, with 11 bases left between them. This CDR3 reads CASSSTGASYNEQFF. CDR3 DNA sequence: TGTGCCAGCAGTTCAACGGGGGCGTCCTACAATGAGCAGTTCTTC.